This TCR beta chain derives from a study of siplizumab effects on memory and regulatory T cells. The CDR3 sequence is 16 residues long. The germline gives CDR1 MRHNA, CDR2 SNTAGT. V shed 4 bases and J 9 bases; nucleotides not matched to a gene: 15. Study-level points and caveats: Memory T cells appeared less diverse than naive cells, which seemed to contribute substantially to alloresponse. Under siplizumab, an average roughly 70% of mappable alloreactive CD4+ clones were Treg-derived, compared with under 35% in controls.

Some clones are missing from TCRdb's copy, which holds only in-frame ones; the method was immunoSEQ multiplex PCR. The data show approximately 94,000 clones, less than 95% seen once. A remark on this clone: The antigen is undetermined.

V usage is TRBV6-4 and J usage is TRBJ2-1; 7 nucleotides match TRBD1. The TCR comes from a human donor in good health. The sample was non-Treg CD4+ T cells sorted from blood. The CDR3, as DNA: TGTGCCAGCAGTGTCGTCGGACAGGCCCTTCTTGGTGAGCAGTTCTTC. Amino acids: CASSVVGQALLGEQFF.